This TCR beta chain was recorded in a study of T-cell memory formation after mild COVID-19 (dated by TCRdb to the early 2020s). About the full investigation: TCR sequence clusters from the two donors were largely donor specific. In a couple of donors, T-cell clones that expanded and contracted after mild COVID-19 were followed by sequencing TCRalpha and TCRbeta repertoires longitudinally. The cohort comprised two young, previously healthy adult volunteers, one female and one male. Points the paper makes about the study in general: SARS-CoV-2 specificity was not confirmed for the second-wave clones peaking on day 37. Clones contracting from day 15 to 85 had balanced CD4/CD8 phenotypes, while a second wave expanding from day 15 to 37 was biased towards CD4+. The study covered only a couple of mild cases, and larger cohorts including severe cases with pre-infection samples were considered necessary. Contracting CD4+ clones appeared mostly in the CM and EM memory subsets, whereas CD8+ clones were enriched in EMRA. The detection of some responding clones in pre-infection memory suggests that pre-existing cross-reactive memory T cells joined the SARS-CoV-2 response.

PBMCs were isolated by Ficoll-Paque density gradient centrifugation. TCRdb shows the sequencer as Illumina NovaSeq 6000. Using 5'RACE with constant-segment primers, TCRalpha and TCRbeta cDNA libraries were constructed, with sample barcodes and unique molecular identifiers added in the process. RNA was extracted from every sample with Trizol reagent. Amplification of the libraries took two PCR steps, and the second step added a second sample barcode plus Illumina TruSeq adapters. The libraries were sequenced on an Illumina NovaSeq using 2 x 150 bp paired-end reads. The source study handled its data this way. With migec v1.2.7, reads were demultiplexed and then collapsed into UMI-guided consensus sequences. Using mixcr v2.1.11, UMI consensuses were aligned to TRA and TRB V and J templates and then assembled into clonotypes. Expanded or contracted clonotypes were those called significant by both edgeR and NoisET, with noise models trained on biological replicates. For edgeR calls, the thresholds were a false discovery rate-adjusted p below 0.01 and a log2 fold-change of 1. As an exploratory analysis of dynamics, max-normalized trajectories of the 1000 most abundant clonotypes were examined by PCA with hierarchical clustering. Separately sequenced CD4+ and CD8+ repertoires were used to assign a CD4 or CD8 phenotype to each responding clone. TCRdb reran the public reads through fastp at Q25 and MiXCR, keeping productive beta chains. Each CDR3 protein gets just one entry, which takes the most common genes and DNA from the rows behind it. TCRdb assigned the V and J calls; the authors' analysis was not used. Counted in this sample were 250,000 to 400,000 distinct CDR3 sequences; over 11% of them appeared once. Of the sample, 21% is held by the ten largest clones.

The sample holds a few counts of this clonotype. It lacks a known antigen. No base quality information exists; no much larger clone differs at one position. According to the germline V gene, CDR1 reads LGHNA and CDR2 reads YNFKEQ. Cut back by 0 bases and 0 bases, the V and J ends lie 8 bases apart. Including cysteine and phenylalanine, the CDR3 has 15 amino acids. Here the CDR3 DNA is all that survives: 45 bases in frame from base 1. The TCR was taken from a man younger than 35 who had mild COVID-19 (a few samples of this study predate the infection). The sample titles of this study are shuffled in the database, so cell type and time point are left out; the donor was told from shared clones. The sequencing input was PBMCs or a T cell subset sorted from them (not recorded which). The chain links TRBV4-2 with TRBJ1-1, with TRBD1 perhaps the D gene, on 5 matching bases. Here the CDR3 is given as CASSQERQLNTEAFF. The sequenced DNA: TGTGCCAGCAGCCAAGAAAGACAGCTGAACACTGAAGCTTTCTTT.